A single sample gave rise to the 19 T cell receptor beta chains below, sequenced in a study of cytomegalovirus exposure and HLA in healthy donors. Use of 60 Vbeta and 13 Jbeta primers characterized the PCR. Using immunoSEQ multiplex PCR, the repertoire was profiled, and TCRdb retains in-frame clones only, with some absent. The table lists some 180,000 clones, roughly 74% of them singletons, with 11% to 15% in the top ten. Sequenced sample: PBMCs. Receptor source: a woman between 25 and 40 years old in good health and CMV-seropositive.

The chain links TRBV7-9 to TRBJ2-3, with D hard to call. The V end lost 0 bases, the J end lost 5 bases, and 3 bases lay between the germline ends. This CDR3 is built from 12 residues. The germline CDR1 and CDR2 sequences are SEHNR and FQNEAQ (reference sequence). CDR3: CASSLALDTQYF. CDR3 DNA: TGTGCCAGCAGCTTAGCACTAGATACGCAGTATTTT. Full variable domain (rest looked up from reference TRBV7-9 and TRBJ2-3): DTGVSQNPRHKITKRGQNVTFRCDPISEHNRLYWYRQTLGQGPEFLTYFQNEAQLEKSRLLSDRFSAERPKGSFSTLEIQRTEQGDSAMYLCASSLALDTQYFGPGTRLTVL.

The CDR3, as DNA: TGCGCCAGCGAATCGGGGGGGACAGGGCACAATGAGCAGTTCTTC. Translating it yields CASESGGTGHNEQFF. V is TRBV5-1 and J is TRBJ2-1; D might be TRBD1 (9 bases). The CDR3 is 15 residues long. Between the trimmed V and J ends, which lost 7 bases and 5 bases, there was a span of 19 bases. Per the germline V gene, CDR1 is SGHRS and CDR2 is YFSETQ.

The genes are TRBV27 and TRBJ1-1; unclear D gene. Trimming shortened V by 7 bases and J by 4 bases, and 13 bases separated the two germline ends. The CDR3 loop spans 13 amino acids. Per germline, CDR1 MNHEY and CDR2 SMNVEV (reference sequence). CDR3 residues: CASTLGPGTEAFF. CDR3 DNA sequence: TGTGCCAGCACCCTAGGTCCGGGCACTGAAGCTTTCTTT.

The genes are TRBV5-1 and TRBJ2-2; D call uncertain. The CDR3 extends over 13 amino acids. Deletions cut 8 bases from V and 4 bases from J, with 12 bases between. Per germline, CDR1 SGHRS and CDR2 YFSETQ. The CDR3 bases are TGCGCCAGTCAACCCTCCGGCACCGGGGAGCTGTTTTTT. It specifies CASQPSGTGELFF.

The sample holds a few counts of this clone. The chain combines TRBV27 with TRBJ2-2; D uncertain. The CDR3 totals 12 residues. With 7 bases removed from V and 6 bases from J, the gap between germline ends came to 9 bases. Germline V gives CDR1 MNHEY, CDR2 SMNVEV (reference sequence). The CDR3: CASTLRPGELFF. CDR3 sequence (DNA): TGTGCCAGCACTCTCAGGCCCGGGGAGCTGTTTTTT.

This rearrangement joins TRBV18 to TRBJ1-2; D remains unclear. The CDR3 has 14 amino acids. Trimming removed 3 bases from V and 3 bases from J, with 11 bases in between. Germline CDR1 reads KGHSH; CDR2 reads LQKENI. The CDR3 DNA sequence: TGTGCCAGCTCACCCCGGGGTGAGGACTATGGCTACACCTTC. Its protein product is CASSPRGEDYGYTF.

The V gene is TRBV10-3, the J gene TRBJ2-2, with 12 bases aligning to TRBD1. The germline V gene encodes CDR1 ENHRY and CDR2 SYGVKD. Losses at the gene ends were 4 bases for V and 4 bases for J; bases not matched to a gene: 10. This CDR3 contains 18 residues. The CDR3 spells CAISGRGTGGGSTGELFF. CDR3 sequence (DNA): TGTGCCATCAGTGGGCGAGGGACAGGGGGCGGAAGCACCGGGGAGCTGTTTTTT.

This sequence joins TRBV19 and TRBJ1-2; 12 nucleotides align to TRBD1. This CDR3 spans 17 amino acids. The germline V gene encodes CDR1 LNHDA and CDR2 SQIVND (reference sequence). Trimming took 7 bases from V and 3 from J; bases not matched to a gene: 12. The CDR3 coding sequence is TGTGCCAGTATGTCGCGGGACAGGGGGCTCCTAGACTATGGCTACACCTTC. Amino acid sequence: CASMSRDRGLLDYGYTF.

V usage is TRBV27 and J usage is TRBJ2-1, with D hard to call. This CDR3 spans 15 amino acids. Per the germline V gene, CDR1 is MNHEY and CDR2 is SMNVEV (reference sequence). The germline V and J ends were trimmed by 2 bases and 4 bases, with 12 bases remaining between them. The CDR3 protein is CASSLIMRRYNEQFF. The CDR3 nucleotides are TGTGCCAGCAGTTTAATCATGAGGAGATACAATGAGCAGTTCTTC.

The chain combines TRBV7-2 with TRBJ2-1; TRBD2 aligns across 8 bases. V trimming: 2 bases; J trimming: 0 bases; junction bases outside the gene matches: 9. CDR1 and CDR2 (germline): SGHTA, FQGNSA. This CDR3 contains 18 residues. Here the CDR3 reads CASSLNPVTSVSYNEQFF. Written as DNA, the CDR3 is TGTGCCAGCAGCTTAAACCCCGTGACTAGCGTCTCCTACAATGAGCAGTTCTTC. The full variable domain, in which reference TRBV7-2 and TRBJ2-1 provide the parts outside the CDR3, is GAGVSQSPSNKVTEKGKDVELRCDPISGHTALYWYRQSLGQGLEFLIYFQGNSAPDKSGLPSDRFSAERTGGSVSTLTIQRTQQEDSAVYLCASSLNPVTSVSYNEQFFGPGTRLTVL.

The chain recombines TRBV6-1 with TRBJ1-2; D is unresolved. The CDR3 totals 14 residues. V gave up 2 bases and J gave up 4 bases, with 11 bases separating them. From germline, CDR1 is MNHNS and CDR2 SASEGT. CDR3 loop: CASSELGRSYGYTF. The CDR3 coding sequence is TGTGCCAGCAGTGAACTAGGCAGATCCTATGGCTACACCTTC.

The rearrangement links TRBV7-3 to TRBJ2-5, with D uncertain. This CDR3 comprises 15 residues. V was pared by 4 bases and J by 5 bases, with 17 bases between. The germline CDR1 and CDR2 sequences are SGHTA and FQGTGA. For the CDR3, the DNA is TGTGCCAGCAGCTCAACCGGATTAGACGGGGAGACCCAGTACTTC. Its translation is CASSSTGLDGETQYF. The full variable domain, its missing parts supplied by reference TRBV7-3 and TRBJ2-5, is GAGVSQTPSNKVTEKGKYVELRCDPISGHTALYWYRQSLGQGPEFLIYFQGTGAADDSGLPNDRFFAVRPEGSVSTLKIQRTERGDSAVYLCASSSTGLDGETQYFGPGTRLLVL.

The chain is built from TRBV30 and TRBJ2-5, with D unresolved. The CDR3 contains 14 residues. Germline V lookup: CDR1 GTSNPN, CDR2 SVGIG (reference sequence). V lost 0 bases and J lost 1, with 9 bases in between. The CDR3 is CAWSVKQLQETQYF. Written as DNA, the CDR3 is TGTGCCTGGAGTGTAAAACAGCTCCAAGAGACCCAGTACTTC.

V is TRBV7-9 and J is TRBJ1-1; D may be TRBD1 (5 bases). Trimming left V 8 bases short and J 4 bases short, with 20 bases between. CDR3 length: 15 amino acids. Germline V gene sequence: CDR1 SEHNR, CDR2 FQNEAQ (reference sequence). The CDR3: CASASGEGKTTEAFF. Written as DNA, the CDR3 is TGTGCCAGCGCCTCTGGGGAGGGGAAGACCACTGAAGCTTTCTTT.

The chain has TRBV4-1 and TRBJ2-7, with TRBD2 identical over 7 bases. CDR3 size: 16 residues. J was trimmed by 4 bases and V by 0 bases; bases with no gene match: 9. In germline, CDR1 is MGHRA, CDR2 YSYEKL. Here the CDR3 DNA reads TGCGCCAGCAGCCAAGAAAGGCTAGCGGAGACTTACGAGCAGTACTTC. Translating gives CASSQERLAETYEQYF.

This clone was seen a few times. This chain links TRBV28 with TRBJ2-1; D may be TRBD1 (5 bases). Germline assignment: CDR1 MDHEN and CDR2 SYDVKM. V shed 6 bases and J shed 5 bases, with 11 bases lying between them. The CDR3 totals 13 residues. CDR3 residues: CASSTGYNNEQFF. The CDR3 DNA reads TGTGCCAGCAGCACAGGATACAACAATGAGCAGTTCTTC.

V gene TRBV7-9 combines with J gene TRBJ2-1; D may be TRBD1 (6 bases). Germline-derived CDR1 and CDR2 are SEHNR and FQNEAQ (reference sequence). V lost 6 bases and J 0 bases, leaving 9 bases between the germline ends. CDR3 length equals 14 residues. In nucleotides, the CDR3 is TGTGCCAGCAGGGGGGCCCGCTCCTACAATGAGCAGTTCTTC. Translated, it gives CASRGARSYNEQFF. Using reference TRBV7-9 and TRBJ2-1 for the parts outside the CDR3, the full variable domain is DTGVSQNPRHKITKRGQNVTFRCDPISEHNRLYWYRQTLGQGPEFLTYFQNEAQLEKSRLLSDRFSAERPKGSFSTLEIQRTEQGDSAMYLCASRGARSYNEQFFGPGTRLTVL.

The chain recombines TRBV29-1 with TRBJ2-7; D may be TRBD1 (6 bases). The germline V gene has CDR1 SQVTM and CDR2 ANQGSEA. Between the trimmed V and J ends, which lost 5 bases and 6 bases, there was a span of 17 bases. The CDR3 runs to 13 residues. The DNA of the CDR3 is TGCAGCGTTTTGAGGGGGAGTGATGGCGAGCAGTACTTC. Its translation: CSVLRGSDGEQYF.

The V gene is TRBV30, the J gene TRBJ2-1; 10 nucleotides line up with TRBD2. Germline loops: CDR1 GTSNPN, CDR2 SVGIG (reference sequence). There are 14 residues in the CDR3. Losses at the gene ends were 4 bases for V and 10 bases for J; bases not matched to a gene: 10. CDR3 bases: TGTGCCTGGAATAGATTAGCGGGGGGCAGGGAGCAGTTCTTC. Encoded protein: CAWNRLAGGREQFF. Looking up the rest from reference TRBV30 and TRBJ2-1 gives the full variable domain: SQTIHQWPATLVQPVGSPLSLECTVEGTSNPNLYWYRQAAGRGLQLLFYSVGIGQISSEVPQNLSASRPQDRQFILSSKKLLLSDSGFYLCAWNRLAGGREQFFGPGTRLTVL.